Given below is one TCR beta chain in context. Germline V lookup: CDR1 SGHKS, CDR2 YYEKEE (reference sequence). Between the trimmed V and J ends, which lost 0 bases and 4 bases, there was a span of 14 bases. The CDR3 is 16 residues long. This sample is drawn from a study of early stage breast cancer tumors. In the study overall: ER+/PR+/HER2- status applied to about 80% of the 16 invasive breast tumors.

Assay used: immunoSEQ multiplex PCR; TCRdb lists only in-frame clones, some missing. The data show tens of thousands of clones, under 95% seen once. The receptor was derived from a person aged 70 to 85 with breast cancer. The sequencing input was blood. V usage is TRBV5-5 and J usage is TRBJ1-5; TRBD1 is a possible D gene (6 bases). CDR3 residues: CASSLGESDRNQPQHF. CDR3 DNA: TGTGCCAGCAGCTTGGGGGAAAGCGACAGGAATCAGCCCCAGCATTTT.